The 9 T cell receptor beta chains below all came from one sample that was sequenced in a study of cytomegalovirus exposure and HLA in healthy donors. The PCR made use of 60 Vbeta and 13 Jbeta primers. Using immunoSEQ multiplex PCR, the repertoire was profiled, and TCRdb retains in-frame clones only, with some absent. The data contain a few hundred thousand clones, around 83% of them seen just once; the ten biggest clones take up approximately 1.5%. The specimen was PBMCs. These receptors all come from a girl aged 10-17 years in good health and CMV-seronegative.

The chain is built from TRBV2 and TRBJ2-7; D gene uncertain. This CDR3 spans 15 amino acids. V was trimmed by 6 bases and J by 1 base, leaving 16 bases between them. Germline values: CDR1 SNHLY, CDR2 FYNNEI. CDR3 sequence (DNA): TGTGCCAGCAGGGATCAAACTCAGACTTCCTACGAGCAGTACTTC. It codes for CASRDQTQTSYEQYF.

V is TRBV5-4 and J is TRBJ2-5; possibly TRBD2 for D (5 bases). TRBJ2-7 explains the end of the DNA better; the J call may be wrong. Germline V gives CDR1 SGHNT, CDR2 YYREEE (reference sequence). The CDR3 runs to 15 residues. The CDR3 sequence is CASSPRRVTGYEQYF. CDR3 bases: TGTGCCAGCAGCCCCCGGCGGGTGACGGGCTACGAGCAGTACTTC.

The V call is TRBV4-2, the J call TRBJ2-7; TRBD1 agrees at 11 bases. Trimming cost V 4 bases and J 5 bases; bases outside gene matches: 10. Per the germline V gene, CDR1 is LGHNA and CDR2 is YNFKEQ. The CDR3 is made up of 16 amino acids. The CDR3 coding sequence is TGTGCCAGCAGCCGTCAGCACGGGACAGGGGGACACGAGCAGTACTTC. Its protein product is CASSRQHGTGGHEQYF.

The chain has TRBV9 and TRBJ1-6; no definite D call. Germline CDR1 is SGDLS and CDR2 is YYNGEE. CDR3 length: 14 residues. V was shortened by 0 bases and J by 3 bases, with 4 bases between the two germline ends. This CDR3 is CASSVAVYNSPLHF. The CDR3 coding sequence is TGTGCCAGCAGCGTAGCAGTCTATAATTCACCCCTCCACTTT.

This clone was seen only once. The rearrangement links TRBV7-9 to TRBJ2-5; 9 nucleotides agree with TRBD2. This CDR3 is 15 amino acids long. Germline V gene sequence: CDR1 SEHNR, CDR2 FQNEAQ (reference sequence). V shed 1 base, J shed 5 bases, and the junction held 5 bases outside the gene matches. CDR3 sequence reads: CASSLDFSGGETQYF. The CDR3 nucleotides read TGTGCCAGCAGCTTAGATTTTAGCGGGGGTGAGACCCAGTACTTC.

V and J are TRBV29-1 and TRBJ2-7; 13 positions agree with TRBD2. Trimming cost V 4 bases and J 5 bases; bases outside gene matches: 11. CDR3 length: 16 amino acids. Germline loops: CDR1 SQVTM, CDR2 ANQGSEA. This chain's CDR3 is CSVVGLSGLAGDEQYF. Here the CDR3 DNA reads TGCAGCGTTGTCGGTCTGTCTGGACTAGCGGGAGACGAGCAGTACTTC.

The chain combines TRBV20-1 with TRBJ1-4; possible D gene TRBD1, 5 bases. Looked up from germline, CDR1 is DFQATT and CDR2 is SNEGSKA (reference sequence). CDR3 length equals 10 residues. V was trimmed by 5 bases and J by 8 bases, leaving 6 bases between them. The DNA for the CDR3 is TGCAGTGCTCGACAGGAAAAACTGTTTTTT. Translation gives CSARQEKLFF.

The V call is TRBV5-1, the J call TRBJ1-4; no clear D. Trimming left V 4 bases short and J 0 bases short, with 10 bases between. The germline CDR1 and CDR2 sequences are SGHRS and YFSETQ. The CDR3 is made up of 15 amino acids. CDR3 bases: TGCGCCAGCAGCCTTGGGAGCGCAACTAATGAAAAACTGTTTTTT. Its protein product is CASSLGSATNEKLFF.

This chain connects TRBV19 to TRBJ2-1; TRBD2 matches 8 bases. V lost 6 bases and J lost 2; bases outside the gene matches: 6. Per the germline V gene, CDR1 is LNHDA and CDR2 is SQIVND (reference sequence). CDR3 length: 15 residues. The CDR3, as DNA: TGTGCCAGTAGGAGTGCGGGGGGCCCCTACAATGAGCAGTTCTTC. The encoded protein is CASRSAGGPYNEQFF.